This TCR beta chain was documented in a study of blood T cells in healthy people across ages (dated by TCRdb to 2013 to 2016). Turning to the overall study: In model experiments, roughly one uniquely barcoded TCR beta cDNA molecule per two T cells was captured by template switching. For two donors (one aged 18 to 29 and one aged 80 or older), the study analyzed two additional independent replicas of 1 million unique cDNA reads from the same blood draw. The donors were divided into four age groups: young (average around 15 years), middle-aged (about 39), aged (around 67) and long-lived (roughly 86). To avoid experimental bias, donors of different ages were spread randomly across the sequencing lanes. Using deep sequencing normalized with unique cDNA molecular identifiers, the study measured how TCR beta repertoire diversity changes with age.

The 39 donors, aged roughly 6 to 100 years, were systemically healthy Caucasian individuals from Russia. Each donor gave 8 to 10 milliliters of peripheral blood, collected into EDTA-treated Vacutainer tubes. Ficoll-Paque density-gradient centrifugation was used to isolate PBMCs, with at least 7 million per sample. Trizol reagent was used to extract total RNA from PBMCs, with at least 6 micrograms per sample. Naive CD45RAhigh/CD27high T cell percentages were measured by flow cytometry on a PBMC aliquot from every donor. The library was generated by 5' RACE. Reads for this sample came from an Illumina HiSeq 2500. A second PCR of about 6 to 11 cycles was performed with a sample-barcoded 5' primer and a J-beta primer mix. Each TCR beta cDNA molecule received a unique molecular identifier from a template-switch 5' adaptor carrying 12 random nucleotides. At least 2.5 million CDR3-containing paired-end reads were obtained from each sample. First-strand cDNA was synthesized from all RNA with the Mint cDNA synthesis kit, primed by a TRBC-specific oligonucleotide. All cDNA was treated with uracil-DNA glycosylase and then went through a first 18-cycle PCR with the universal primers M1SS and BC2_uni_R. For the original study's pipeline: For normalization, 1 million high-quality reads, each with a distinct molecular identifier, were randomly selected from each sample. Instead of being binned into consensus sequences, reads with shared molecular identifiers were discarded. MiTCR, with a Q25 quality threshold and the strictest error-elimination algorithm, was used for CDR3 identification, clonotype clustering and error correction. A nonparametric unseen species model with Euler transformation was used to estimate lower-bound total TCR beta diversity. TCRdb's own reprocessing of the public reads used fastp at Q25 and MiXCR and kept productive beta chains. Entries are consolidated by CDR3 protein sequence, retaining the most common genes and DNA. TCRdb assigned the V and J calls; the authors' analysis was not used. For this sample the table gives 1,500,000 or so distinct CDR3 sequences, of which approximately 60% were detected only once. The top ten hold roughly 6.3% of the sample.

Study-wide findings and limitations: Because the CMV infection status of the donors was unknown, age-related changes in expanded clonotypes may potentially have been confounded. Compared with the aged group, the long-lived group had more naive CD4+ T cells, fewer expanded clones and increased TCR diversity, suggesting age selection. Estimates of total diversity based on one million sequenced T cells were considered lower bounds and underestimates. Conclusive comparison of naive and antigen-experienced compartments was prevented by the profiling of bulk unsorted PBMCs. There was a strong correlation between observed TCR beta diversity and the percentage of naive T cells measured by flow cytometry. Observed TCR beta diversity per million T cells fell roughly linearly with age, and a significant reduction was already apparent by age around 40.

This clonotype showed up just a few times. This clone's antigen is unknown. The sample holds no much larger clone one base away, and base qualities are not on file. From the germline V gene (reference sequence), CDR1 is DFQATT and CDR2 is SNEGSKA. V sheds 0 bases and J sheds 0 bases, leaving 12 bases between their ends. Counted from cysteine to phenylalanine, this CDR3 has 15 amino acids. The sequence is cut down to CDR3 DNA, 45 bases in frame from base 1. Here the chain combines TRBV20-1 and TRBJ2-7; the D gene is perhaps TRBD2, on 5 matching bases. The sequenced sample was blood. The receptor comes from a man younger than 35 in good health. The CDR3 region has the sequence CSARDPPAGSYEQYF. Read as DNA, the sequence is TGCAGTGCTAGAGATCCCCCCGCGGGCTCCTACGAGCAGTACTTC.